One T cell receptor (beta chain) is described in this entry. Antigen: not known. The data belong to a study of identical twins. J lost 5 bases, V lost 2 bases, and 2 bases had no gene match. The CDR3 length is 14 residues. Germline V lookup: CDR1 MNHEY, CDR2 SMNVEV (reference sequence). Notes on the study in general: The same donors were not followed; conclusions instead depended on cross-sectional statistical analysis. High-abundance cord blood beta clonotypes had fewer insertions; memory repertoires showed none.

Template switching created a universal primer site, and the cDNA included unique molecular identifiers. TCRdb recomputed calls from the 5' RACE reads with MiXCR, one row per CDR3 protein. The sample has approximately 230,000 distinct CDR3 sequences; over 12% are singletons. Sequencing input: memory (CD45RO+) T cells sorted from blood. The TCR originated in a woman between 18 and 30 years old in good health. The chain links TRBV27 to TRBJ2-5; 10 nucleotides agree with TRBD1. The CDR3 DNA is TGTGCCAGCAGTTTACGGGACAGGGGCGAGACCCAGTACTTC. Amino acids: CASSLRDRGETQYF.